The entry below describes one T cell receptor beta chain. Its antigen target is currently unknown. No much larger clonotype is one base removed from it; base qualities were not supplied. The CDR3 has 15 amino acids, counting the end cysteine and phenylalanine. Just CDR3 DNA is preserved here, 45 bases in frame from base 1. V is clipped by 0 bases and J by 8 bases, and the sequence between their germline boundaries is 13 bases long. As encoded in the germline V gene, CDR1 is LGHNA while CDR2 is YSLEER. This specimen's time point label, per the study, means: pre-reinfection, 55 to 20 weeks before reinfection detection. The sorted cells were sequenced directly ex vivo, without any in vitro expansion ahead of TCR sequencing. Donors were people who inject drugs enrolled in the Montreal Acute Hepatitis C Cohort Study (HEPCO) in Canada. Total naive CD8 T cells, sorted as viable CD3+ CD8+ CD45RO-, came from two donors at all three reinfection time points as controls. Before sorting, cryopreserved peripheral blood mononuclear cells were thawed and CD8 T cells were purified from those thawed cells. The MACS CD8+ T cell Isolation Kit was used to enrich CD8 T cells by negative selection. Cell sorting was done on a BD FACSAria II sorter with FACSDiva software, and data were analyzed with FlowJo.

This entry belongs to a study of memory CD8 T cells in hepatitis C reinfection (dated by TCRdb to 2016 to 2017). Regarding the complete study: Of the five donors, three spontaneously resolved two consecutive HCV infections, and two cleared a primary infection but developed chronic infection after reinfection. A case counted as HCV reinfection when an HCV RNA test came back positive after two negative tests taken at least 60 days apart. Samples from before reinfection were taken anywhere from 55 to 20 weeks prior to reinfection being detected. The study tracked the TCR beta repertoire of virus-specific CD8 T cells longitudinally across an HCV reinfection episode in several donors. Between about 2008 and 2012, 5 or 6 reinfection cases with stored pre-reinfection samples were identified. In the reinfection study, participants who had previously resolved an HCV infection were followed up every 3 months.

General conclusions and limits of the study: Because only a few donors were included, definitive conclusions about public clonotypes linked to secondary clearance could not be reached by the study.

The protocol used for the library was the immunoSEQ multiplex PCR assay. Genomic DNA was extracted from sorted cells, and the TCR beta V, D and J regions were sequenced by Adaptive Biotechnologies' automated high-throughput method. A two-step, bias-controlled multiplex PCR was used to amplify CDR3 regions. Amplified TCR beta libraries were sequenced on an Illumina instrument. The study's own analysis went as follows. Demultiplexed reads were processed to reduce amplification and sequencing bias, and CDR3 sequences were assigned to gene families using the IMGT database. ImmunoSEQ software version 2.0 was used to analyze repertoire data. Clonotype lists were filtered to remove out-of-frame sequences and sequences containing stop codons in the CDR3. Clonotypes with a frequency below 0.01% were excluded because such low-frequency clonotypes corresponded to less than one cell. Richness was calculated by dividing observed richness by input cell number, and evenness was calculated by dividing Shannon entropy by log observed richness. To measure repertoire diversity and how similar the repertoire was between time points, Simpson diversity and Morisita-Horn overlap indices were applied. Clonotypes were sorted into dominant (>1%), sub-dominant (0.5-0.99%), low abundance (0.1-0.49%) or lowest abundance (<0.1%) groups. A germline index was calculated as total CDR3 length minus total nucleotide additions, divided by total CDR3 length. TCRdb mirrors the immuneACCESS table, restricted to in-frame sequences. Some clones are absent from its copies; in checked studies, under half trace to an unresolved V gene, and the reason for the others is unknown. The DNA was the basis for D and trimming; V, J and clone size are from that table. This sample is represented by 40,000 to 60,000 clones; roughly nine tenths of them were singletons. In total, the top ten clones hold 0.9% to 1.1% of the sample.

The receptor comes from a man between 18 and 35 years old with hepatitis C virus infection. Sequenced: naive CD8+ T cells sorted from blood. In light of the paper, this sample's cell subset or site label describes: total naive CD8+CD45RO- T cells. The V and J genes are TRBV4-3 and TRBJ2-2; TRBD1 is perhaps the D gene, given 5 matching bases. In nucleotides, the sequence is TGCGCCAGCAGCCAAGATTGGCAGGGAACGGGGGAGCTGTTTTTT. The translation is CASSQDWQGTGELFF.